What follows are 11 T cell receptor beta chains derived from one specimen sequenced in a study of low-dose radiotherapy and immunotherapy resistance in tumors. Primers targeting TRAV and TRBV primed first-strand cDNA, covering alpha and beta chains. Amplification, which lasted 20 to 25 PCR cycles, used a constant-region primer and V-primer adapter to amplify TCRs. Each CDR3 protein gets one entry after TCRdb re-called the reads with MiXCR. In the table there are roughly 39,000 distinct CDR3 sequences, roughly 31% of which are singletons. Time point described: before trial treatment. The sample consisted of PBMCs, taken before treatment. These receptors all stem from a male donor with gallbladder cancer.

There are many counts of this clonotype. This chain connects TRBV12-3 or TRBV12-4 to TRBJ1-2; 8 nucleotides align to TRBD1. With V trimmed by 7 bases and J by 4 bases, 8 bases remained unmatched. This CDR3 region has 14 residues. For the CDR3, the DNA is TGTGCCAGCACACCCCCAGGGGGCGGCTATGGCTACACCTTC. Translated, it gives CASTPPGGGYGYTF.

Note on this clonotype: Given a far larger clone just one base away, this is likely a sequencing read error. J is TRBJ2-7 and V is TRBV4-3; unclear D gene. The CDR3 extends over 16 amino acids. Germline CDR1 LGHNA, CDR2 YSLEER. V was trimmed by 6 bases and J by 7 bases, leaving 25 bases between them. The CDR3 DNA follows: TGCGCCAGCAGTGTGGTTAACCTTGTCTCCTACAATGAGCAGTACTTC. This translates into CASSVVNLVSYNEQYF.

V and J are TRBV25-1 and TRBJ2-5; D unclear. This CDR3 has 13 residues. Germline CDR1 and CDR2: MGHDK and SYGVNS. The V end lost 2 bases, the J end lost 5 bases, and 9 bases lay between the germline ends. Here the CDR3 DNA reads TGTGCCAGCAGTGAAGGGCCTCTGGAGACCCAGTACTTC. Translated: CASSEGPLETQYF.

In the case of this clonotype: The conserved closing phenylalanine or tryptophan is absent in this CDR3, likely reflecting a read error. The limits of the CDR3 on the DNA are not certain, so only TCRdb's listed CDR3 is given. The CDR3 protein is CASSQDGG. The V call is TRBV3-1, the J call TRBJ2-7. Termini included, the CDR3 measures 8 amino acids. CDR1 is LGHDT and CDR2 is YNNKEL in the germline V gene (reference sequence).

Many counts were recorded for this clonotype. The chain has TRBV6-2 or TRBV6-3 and TRBJ2-6, with no clear D. Germline CDR1 MNHEY, CDR2 SVGEGT. Trimming removed 5 bases at V and 3 bases at J, with 11 bases between. This CDR3 contains 15 residues. CDR3 amino acids: CASSVWTGGANVLTF. DNA for the CDR3: TGTGCCAGCAGTGTTTGGACGGGTGGGGCCAACGTCCTGACTTTC.

The table lists this clonotype with many counts. V and J are TRBV7-2 and TRBJ2-7; 10 bases line up with TRBD2. Unmatched junction bases numbered 1, after V lost 3 bases and J lost 2 bases. The CDR3 contains 14 residues. Germline V gene sequence: CDR1 SGHTA, CDR2 FQGNSA. CDR3 bases: TGTGCCAGCAGCTTGACTAGCGGGCCCTACGAGCAGTACTTC. Its protein product is CASSLTSGPYEQYF.

Ten or more counts support this clonotype. J is TRBJ2-1 and V is TRBV6-2 or TRBV6-3, with 7 positions matching TRBD1. After removal of 6 bases from V and 9 bases from J, the junction contained 11 bases not matched to a gene. Germline loops: CDR1 MNHEY, CDR2 SVGEGT. This CDR3 has 14 amino acids. DNA of the CDR3: TGTGCCAGCAGACCATCCACAGGGGTAGCTGAGCAGTTCTTC. It specifies CASRPSTGVAEQFF.

This rearrangement joins TRBV28 to TRBJ1-4, with D hard to call. The germline V gene has CDR1 MDHEN and CDR2 SYDVKM. The CDR3 is made up of 11 amino acids. Trimming cost V 2 bases and J 5 bases, with 0 bases left between them. CDR3 sequence reads: CASSLNEKLFF. DNA of the CDR3: TGTGCCAGCAGTTTAAATGAAAAACTGTTTTTT.

This clonotype was counted at least ten times. V and J are TRBV19 and TRBJ2-2; tentative D call: TRBD1 (6 bases). Trimming removed 3 bases from V and 5 bases from J, with 13 bases in between. Germline CDR1 LNHDA, CDR2 SQIVND (reference sequence). The CDR3 extends over 15 amino acids. The CDR3 DNA sequence: TGTGCCAGTAGTATGGGGACCCAGGGGACCGGGGAGCTGTTTTTT. Protein product: CASSMGTQGTGELFF.

This clonotype was counted ten times or more. The rearrangement uses TRBV20-1 and TRBJ2-7, with 8 bases that match TRBD2. This CDR3 spans 14 amino acids. J lost 2 bases, V lost 1 base, and 4 bases had no gene match. Germline V gene lookup returns CDR1 DFQATT and CDR2 SNEGSKA (reference sequence). CDR3 sequence: CSARAGSGTYEQYF. Written as DNA, the CDR3 is TGCAGTGCTAGAGCAGGTAGCGGGACCTACGAGCAGTACTTC.

This clonotype was observed many times. The CDR3 nucleotides read TGTGCCAGCAGTGACCAGGGCTCTGGAAACACCATATATTTT. Encoded protein: CASSDQGSGNTIYF. The genes are TRBV6-6 and TRBJ1-3, with D maybe TRBD1 (5 bases). The V gene's germline CDR1 is MNHNY and CDR2 SVGAGI (reference sequence). CDR3 length: 14 amino acids. Trimming stripped 5 bases from V and 0 bases from J, with 8 bases between.